These T cell receptor beta chains were read from a single sample in a study of cytomegalovirus exposure and HLA in healthy donors. The data were produced by immunoSEQ multiplex PCR, yet TCRdb's version contains in-frame clones alone and is incomplete. The profile shows around 150,000 clones, approximately 79% of them singletons. The sample comprised PBMCs. The receptors shown here come from a man aged 60 to 75 in good health and CMV-seronegative. Each CDR3 is given with its conserved first and last residue. The order of the fields is D gene, V gene, J gene, clone size, CDR3 protein, CDR3 DNA. A D gene is named only where the DNA matches it firmly. The size field is filled for only some rows; it gives once, few, many or a size class.

>NA|TRBV5-4|TRBJ2-7|NA
CASSQDIQSTYEQYF
TGTGCCAGCAGCCAGGACATCCAGTCCACCTACGAGCAGTACTTC
>NA|TRBV7-9|TRBJ1-2|NA
CSSSSAGDGYTF
TGTTCCAGCAGCTCTGCGGGGGACGGCTACACCTTC
>TRBD1|TRBV11-1|TRBJ2-7|NA
CASSSKQPGGSYEQYF
TGTGCCAGCAGCTCTAAACAACCAGGGGGCTCCTACGAGCAGTACTTC
>NA|TRBV28|TRBJ2-2|NA
CASNVGGYTGELFF
TGTGCCAGCAATGTGGGAGGATACACCGGGGAGCTGTTTTTT
>NA|TRBV7-7|TRBJ2-2|NA
CASSLDYTGELFF
TGTGCCAGCAGCTTAGACTACACCGGGGAGCTGTTTTTT
>NA|TRBV9|TRBJ1-4|NA
CASSANLGTEKLFF
TGTGCCAGCAGCGCTAACCTCGGGACAGAAAAACTGTTTTTT
>TRBD2|TRBV7-8|TRBJ2-5|NA
CASSLFRGGQETQYF
TGTGCCAGCAGCTTATTTCGCGGGGGACAAGAGACCCAGTACTTC
>NA|TRBV11-3|TRBJ2-7|NA
CASSHSGHFYEQYF
TGTGCCAGCAGCCATTCGGGACACTTCTACGAGCAGTACTTC
>TRBD1|TRBV7-3|TRBJ1-6|NA
CASSLTTGSNSPLHF
TGTGCCAGCAGCTTAACGACAGGGTCGAATTCACCCCTCCACTTT
>NA|TRBV9|TRBJ1-1|NA
CASSVGGGVGTHTEAFF
TGTGCCAGCAGCGTAGGAGGAGGAGTTGGGACTCACACTGAAGCTTTCTTT
>NA|TRBV7-2|TRBJ2-3|NA
CASSLSVLGTDTQYF
TGTGCCAGCAGCTTATCCGTGTTAGGCACAGATACGCAGTATTTT
>TRBD1|TRBV7-6|TRBJ2-7|NA
CASSLYPRQGGSYEQYF
TGTGCCAGCAGCTTATACCCGAGACAGGGGGGATCCTACGAGCAGTACTTC
>TRBD1|TRBV5-1|TRBJ2-3|NA
CASSRDSYTDTQYF
TGCGCCAGCTCCCGGGACAGTTACACAGATACGCAGTATTTT
>NA|TRBV7-2|TRBJ2-7|NA
CASSHREEQYF
TGTGCCAGCAGCCATAGAGAGGAGCAGTACTTC
>NA|TRBV6-6|TRBJ1-2|NA
CASSWGVDYGYTF
TGTGCCAGCTCTTGGGGGGTTGACTATGGCTACACCTTC
>NA|TRBV19|TRBJ2-7|NA
CASSPLLRGEQYF
TGTGCCAGTAGTCCACTCCTCCGAGGGGAGCAGTACTTC
>NA|TRBV18|TRBJ1-2|NA
CASSPLSPRQEGFGYTF
TGTGCCAGCTCACCATTGTCGCCCCGGCAAGAGGGATTTGGCTACACCTTC
>TRBD1|TRBV18|TRBJ1-2|NA
CASSFAGTGEGYTF
TGTGCCAGCTCGTTCGCCGGGACAGGGGAGGGCTACACCTTC
>TRBD2|TRBV5-1|TRBJ2-3|NA
CASSLELAGGLDTQYF
TGCGCCAGCAGCTTGGAGTTAGCGGGGGGTTTAGATACGCAGTATTTT
>NA|TRBV5-1|TRBJ1-1|NA
CASSLANGGITEAFF
TGCGCCAGCAGCTTGGCGAATGGGGGCATCACTGAAGCTTTCTTT
>TRBD1|TRBV18|TRBJ2-7|NA
CASSPPGTGNEQYF
TGTGCCAGCTCACCACCTGGGACAGGGAACGAGCAGTACTTC
>NA|TRBV2|TRBJ2-6|NA
CASRKDSTGANVLTF
TGTGCCAGCAGGAAGGACAGTACAGGGGCCAACGTCCTGACTTTC
>NA|TRBV7-2|TRBJ2-5|NA
CASSLAVRETQYF
TGTGCCAGCAGCTTGGCGGTGAGAGAGACCCAGTACTTC
>NA|TRBV6-1|TRBJ1-2|NA
CASSEWADRITNYGYTF
TGTGCCAGCAGTGAATGGGCCGACAGGATCACTAACTATGGCTACACCTTC
>TRBD1|TRBV7-2|TRBJ1-5|NA
CASSLEQGGNQPQHF
TGTGCCAGCAGCTTAGAACAGGGGGGTAATCAGCCCCAGCATTTT
>NA|TRBV28|TRBJ1-6|NA
CASRTIQVSPLHF
TGTGCCAGCAGAACCATTCAGGTTTCACCCCTCCACTTT
>NA|TRBV28|TRBJ2-1|NA
CASCLGTPAANEQFF
TGTGCCAGTTGTCTTGGGACACCCGCGGCCAATGAGCAGTTCTTC
>NA|TRBV11-2|TRBJ2-6|NA
CASNPDGGGVLTF
TGTGCCAGCAACCCTGACGGGGGTGGGGTCCTGACTTTC
>NA|TRBV14|TRBJ2-1|NA
CASSQPPVSNEQFF
TGTGCCAGCAGCCAGCCCCCTGTCAGCAATGAGCAGTTCTTC
>NA|TRBV27|TRBJ1-2|NA
CASSSPGTPSNYGYTF
TGTGCCAGCAGTTCCCCGGGGACACCAAGTAACTATGGCTACACCTTC
>NA|TRBV6-1|TRBJ2-2|NA
CASIRGTNTGELFF
TGTGCCAGCATACGGGGGACGAACACCGGGGAGCTGTTTTTT
>NA|TRBV2|TRBJ2-2|NA
CASSSEAGRGTGELFF
TGTGCCAGCAGCTCCGAGGCGGGAAGGGGCACCGGGGAGCTGTTTTTT
>TRBD1|TRBV5-1|TRBJ1-4|few
CASSLEGQGSTNEKLFF
TGCGCCAGCAGCTTGGAGGGACAGGGATCAACTAATGAAAAACTGTTTTTT
>TRBD2|TRBV30|TRBJ2-7|NA
CARKASGGGEQYF
TGTGCCCGGAAGGCTAGCGGGGGAGGGGAGCAGTACTTC
>NA|TRBV25-1|TRBJ2-3|NA
CASSPGTLLWDTQYF
TGTGCCAGCAGCCCGGGGACTTTGCTCTGGGATACGCAGTATTTT
>TRBD2|TRBV9|TRBJ2-1|NA
CASSDSGTSANEQFF
TGTGCCAGCAGCGACTCCGGGACTAGCGCCAATGAGCAGTTCTTC
>TRBD2|TRBV18|TRBJ2-2|NA
CASSPLSGVGGELFF
TGTGCCAGCTCACCCTTAAGCGGGGTCGGCGGGGAGCTGTTTTTT
>TRBD2|TRBV11-3|TRBJ2-2|NA
CASSWTSGYTGELFF
TGTGCCAGCAGCTGGACTAGCGGGTACACCGGGGAGCTGTTTTTT
>NA|TRBV7-8|TRBJ2-1|NA
CASSLLARGYNEQFF
TGTGCCAGCAGCTTACTAGCGAGGGGTTACAATGAGCAGTTCTTC
>NA|TRBV27|TRBJ2-3|few
CASSLGGRSDTQYF
TGTGCCAGCAGTTTAGGAGGGAGGTCAGATACGCAGTATTTT
>NA|TRBV28|TRBJ2-2|NA
CASSWGVKGAGELFF
TGTGCCAGCAGCTGGGGAGTCAAGGGTGCCGGGGAGCTGTTTTTT
>NA|TRBV19|TRBJ2-7|once
CASRAGLEQYF
TGTGCCAGTAGGGCAGGGCTTGAGCAGTACTTC
>NA|TRBV4-2|TRBJ1-3|NA
CASSQGMAGSGNTIYF
TGTGCCAGCAGCCAAGGGATGGCAGGCTCTGGAAACACCATATATTTT
>NA|TRBV28|TRBJ2-7|NA
CASNPKGGGYEQYF
TGTGCCAGCAACCCAAAGGGGGGGGGCTACGAGCAGTACTTC
>NA|TRBV6-5|TRBJ1-2|NA
CASSRTAANYGYTF
TGTGCCAGCAGTAGGACAGCAGCTAACTATGGCTACACCTTC
>NA|TRBV2|TRBJ1-2|NA
CASSPIGVIGYTF
TGTGCCAGCTCCCCTATCGGGGTCATTGGCTACACCTTC